This T cell receptor beta chain was identified in a study of T cell clusters in autoimmune cytopenias (dated by TCRdb to the late 2010s). The study in broad terms: A mean age of about 54 years and a median age of about 59 years were recorded for the healthy donor controls, of whom about 50% of the roughly 45 were female. The median TRB sequencing depth was 50,000 to 60,000 reads per sample, and the median number of distinct TRB clonotypes was approximately 2,000 per sample. For primary cytopenia, roughly 25 age-matched healthy donors were used as controls, and for secondary cytopenia, fewer than 15 age-matched CLL patients were used as controls. Peripheral blood TRB and IGH repertoires were sequenced in autoimmune cytopenia patients at active disease and during treatment follow-up, alongside healthy, CLL and autoimmune hepatitis controls. The goal of the study was to find out whether patients with autoimmune cytopenia have a disease-specific immune repertoire signature that could be used as a blood-based biomarker. Repertoires from autoimmune hepatitis patients were compared with those of 20 to 25 healthy donors matched for age and sex.

Points the paper makes about the study in general: TRB repertoire shifts, with less even repertoires in secondary cytopenia and CLL, mostly reflected lymphoma bias rather than autoimmunity. In the comparison of secondary cytopenia with CLL, the cluster-lack signature was not observed, apparently because the dominant lymphoma-associated repertoire masked the signature. The T cell clusters were defined in silico only, and their functional role remained to be validated experimentally. Compared with active autoimmune hepatitis patients, healthy donors had almost three times as many exclusive TRB clusters, a finding consistent with an autoimmunity-wide signature. GLIPH results suggested that primary autoimmune cytopenia patients were missing physiological T cell clusters, with 50 or so clusters found only in healthy donors compared with more than 15 found only in patients.

As concerns this clonotype: There is no known antigen for this receptor.

TRB rearrangements were amplified by multiplex PCR using a touch-down protocol with TRB-A and TRB-B primer pools mixed in one tube. Illumina adapters and sample indices were added to the amplicons through two consecutive PCR reactions performed with Phusion HS II polymerase. The amplicons were gel-purified using the NucleoSpin Gel and PCR Clean-up kit, after which quantification was performed by Qubit and quality was checked on an Agilent 2100 Bioanalyzer. Sequencing of the libraries was done on an Illumina MiSeq with 600-cycle, single-indexed, paired-end runs. On the authors' methods: MiXCR version 2.1.12 with the default MiXCR reference library was used to align and assemble TRB reads. A clone was defined by each unique CDR3 nucleotide sequence, and the analysis included only productive sequences supported by at least two reads. Repertoire diversity was assessed with alpha-parameterized diversity profiles (alpha 0 to 5), including the Shannon (alpha 1) and Simpson (alpha 2) indices, which were computed with an R script. Combinatorial TRB VJ usage was computed with the tcR package and compared between cohorts by principal component analysis with ade4. TCRbeta CDR3s were clustered with GLIPH on cohort pairs matched by age and read depth, and cluster frequencies were compared by Wilcoxon test. TCRdb reanalyzed the reads, keeping one entry per CDR3 protein sequence and omitting DNA. The V and J calls and clone size come from TCRdb's table, not from the authors' own analysis. The sample's clone listing holds 10,000 to 15,000 distinct CDR3 sequences. The ten largest clones take up 23% of the sample.

TRB amplification used roughly 270 ng of peripheral blood genomic DNA, 30,000 to 40,000 genome equivalents, per sample. Counted from cysteine to phenylalanine, this CDR3 has 13 amino acids. This entry has no DNA. Reading the germline V gene gives CDR1 KGHSH and CDR2 LQKENI. This same sample was also part of a study on T cell repertoires in aging, cancer and after chemotherapy. The second source states: The donors fell into six age groups ranging from 30 or younger to 70 or older, and each group had at least three individuals. Healthy donor control TCR repertoires were recorded over several months to years and showed clear clonal overlap across re-sampling. The complete dataset included around 9 million TCR reads. Compared with age-matched healthy donors, untreated patients with either hematological or solid cancers had significantly lower TCR diversity in the blood along with higher clonality. In healthy donors, the decline in TCR diversity with age was mainly due to loss of richness, whereas in cancer patients loss of evenness also played a role. In both cancer cohorts, the median generation probability rose over the chemotherapy interval, which suggests that the repertoire was reconstituted through rebound thymic output. The authors noted that the repertoire data do not allow conclusions about immunological memory after chemotherapy. Peripheral blood TCR beta repertoires from healthy donors and cancer patients were profiled to examine immunoaging and T cell reconstitution after chemotherapy. A cohort of under 250 cancer patients (around 94 with hematological and approximately 120 with solid cancers) was assembled, and 95 to 100 healthy donors were included as a reference group. Processing of the TRB sequences was carried out with MiXCR versions 2.12 and 3.0.5. Repertoire metrics included Shannon diversity, evenness, clonality (one minus evenness), and alpha-parameterized diversity profiles from alpha 0 to 5. The IGoR algorithm was used to calculate generation probabilities for clones in the paired samples taken before and after chemotherapy.

The specimen was peripheral blood. In this chain, TRBV18 is recombined with TRBJ1-2. The sequence came from a human donor in good health. The CDR3 protein: CASSPSGDYGYTF.